Listed below are T cell receptor beta chains from one sample, sequenced in a study of blood T cells in healthy people across ages. TCRdb re-derived calls from the 5' RACE reads in MiXCR, one entry per CDR3 protein. The profile shows about 1.4 million distinct CDR3 sequences, around 59% of them singletons. Sequencing was done on a sample of blood. The receptors were gathered from a man aged 18 to 30 in good health. Both conserved end residues are part of each CDR3. The D gene is left open where the match is weak. Clone size, where shown, is once, few, many, or a class for clones that have expanded.

V	size	D	J	CDR3	DNA
TRBV28	-	-	TRBJ1-2	CASSFPGEYGYTF	TGTGCCAGCAGTTTTCCCGGGGAGTATGGCTACACCTTC
TRBV7-2	few	TRBD2	TRBJ2-1	CASSLVALAEQFF	TGTGCCAGCAGCTTAGTCGCGCTAGCGGAACAGTTCTTC
TRBV7-9	few	TRBD1	TRBJ2-7	CASSFPGQLPYEQYF	TGTGCCAGCAGCTTCCCGGGACAGTTGCCCTACGAGCAGTACTTC
TRBV27	-	-	TRBJ2-1	CASSLQELGSYNEQFF	TGTGCCAGCTCGTTACAGGAGCTAGGATCCTACAATGAGCAGTTCTTC
TRBV7-2	-	-	TRBJ2-5	CASSQGAGWYQETQYF	TGTGCCAGCAGCCAGGGCGCAGGTTGGTACCAAGAGACCCAGTACTTC
TRBV4-1	-	-	TRBJ1-2	CASTQEGGRGLRGYTF	TGCGCCAGCACCCAAGAAGGCGGTCGGGGGTTGCGTGGCTACACCTTC
TRBV11-2	few	-	TRBJ2-7	CASSLQPLPEQYF	TGTGCCAGCAGCTTACAACCCCTTCCCGAGCAGTACTTC
TRBV29-1	few	-	TRBJ2-3	CSVVVGNDPGADTQYF	TGCAGCGTAGTGGTGGGTAACGACCCAGGTGCAGATACGCAGTATTTT
TRBV9	-	-	TRBJ2-1	CASSVVGVAGRLLGHEQFF	TGTGCCAGCAGCGTAGTGGGGGTCGCGGGACGATTGCTGGGCCATGAGCAGTTCTTC
TRBV20-1	few	TRBD1	TRBJ1-2	CSAPPETGGNYGYTF	TGCAGTGCCCCTCCCGAGACAGGGGGTAACTATGGCTACACCTTC
TRBV11-2	-	TRBD2	TRBJ2-5	CASSFLAGGEETQYF	TGTGCCAGCAGCTTTCTAGCGGGGGGTGAAGAGACCCAGTACTTC
TRBV4-1	-	-	TRBJ2-1	CASSQGESVYNEQFF	TGCGCCAGCAGCCAAGGTGAGAGTGTCTACAATGAGCAGTTCTTC
TRBV5-1	few	TRBD2	TRBJ2-2	CASSSGLGSTGELFF	TGCGCCAGCAGCTCCGGACTAGGAAGCACCGGGGAGCTGTTTTTT
TRBV27	-	TRBD1	TRBJ2-1	CASSLSGQGREFF	TGTGCCAGCAGTTTATCGGGACAGGGTAGGGAGTTCTTC
TRBV12-3/TRBV12-4	-	-	TRBJ1-3	CASSFMGSGNTIYF	TGTGCCAGCAGTTTTATGGGATCTGGAAACACCATATATTTT
TRBV4-1	-	TRBD1	TRBJ2-4	CASSQGGTGGTRRNIQYF	TGCGCCAGCAGCCAAGGGGGGACAGGGGGTACAAGGAGGAACATTCAGTACTTC
TRBV27	-	-	TRBJ1-1	CASSLNRMGEAFF	TGTGCCAGCAGTCTAAACAGGATGGGGGAAGCTTTCTTT
TRBV7-2	-	-	TRBJ2-7	CASSSPELSPYEQYF	TGTGCCAGCAGCTCACCTGAACTCAGCCCCTACGAGCAGTACTTC
TRBV7-9	-	TRBD1	TRBJ1-2	CASRDLQGAWDGYTF	TGTGCCAGCAGGGATCTACAGGGGGCGTGGGATGGCTACACCTTC
TRBV20-1	-	-	TRBJ2-3	CSARDGLAQYF	TGCAGTGCTAGAGATGGCTTGGCGCAGTATTTT
TRBV5-1	-	TRBD2	TRBJ2-3	CASSWTSYADTQYF	TGCGCCAGCAGCTGGACTAGTTACGCAGATACGCAGTATTTT
TRBV6-5	few	-	TRBJ1-2	CASSYRTANYGYTF	TGTGCCAGCAGTTACCGGACAGCTAACTATGGCTACACCTTC
TRBV4-1	-	-	TRBJ2-7	CASSPLWESGYEQYF	TGCGCCAGCAGCCCCCTATGGGAGTCAGGCTACGAGCAGTACTTC
TRBV4-1	-	TRBD1	TRBJ2-7	CASSQDRDRGRYEQYF	TGCGCCAGCAGCCAAGATCGAGACAGGGGGAGATACGAGCAGTACTTC
TRBV12-3/TRBV12-4	few	-	TRBJ1-1	CASTLSRDTEAFF	TGTGCCAGCACCCTGAGCCGGGACACTGAAGCTTTCTTT
TRBV6-1	-	-	TRBJ1-1	CASRWGRQNTEAFF	TGTGCCAGCAGGTGGGGGAGACAGAACACTGAAGCTTTCTTT
TRBV20-1	-	-	TRBJ2-1	CSAKVGLWNEQFF	TGCAGTGCTAAGGTGGGCCTTTGGAATGAGCAGTTCTTC
TRBV7-9	few	TRBD1	TRBJ2-1	CASSRGQNPVNEQFF	TGTGCCAGCAGCCGGGGACAGAATCCCGTCAATGAGCAGTTCTTC
TRBV2	-	TRBD2	TRBJ2-3	CASSHGLARSTDTQYF	TGTGCCAGCAGTCACGGACTAGCGAGGAGTACAGATACGCAGTATTTT
TRBV4-1	-	-	TRBJ2-7	CASSQDGSRGREQYF	TGCGCCAGCAGCCAAGACGGTTCTCGGGGGCGCGAGCAGTACTTC
TRBV29-1	-	-	TRBJ2-3	CSVERGRGMKDTQYF	TGCAGCGTTGAAAGGGGAAGGGGAATGAAAGATACGCAGTATTTT
TRBV6-1	few	-	TRBJ2-7	CASSGTESSSYEQYF	TGTGCCAGCAGTGGAACAGAATCAAGTTCCTACGAGCAGTACTTC
TRBV4-2	-	-	TRBJ2-1	CASSQEGAGYNEQFF	TGTGCCAGCAGCCAAGAAGGGGCTGGCTACAATGAGCAGTTCTTC
TRBV12-3/TRBV12-4	once	TRBD1	TRBJ1-4	CASSTWDRGRIDEKLFF	TGTGCCAGCAGTACCTGGGACAGGGGGCGCATAGATGAAAAACTGTTTTTT
TRBV9	-	-	TRBJ2-7	CASSVSAESSYEQYF	TGTGCCAGCAGCGTGTCGGCCGAGAGCTCCTACGAGCAGTACTTC
TRBV4-1	-	-	TRBJ1-1	CASSQDHTGITTEAFF	TGCGCCAGCAGCCAAGATCATACAGGGATAACCACTGAAGCTTTCTTT
TRBV7-9	-	-	TRBJ2-4	CASSFVVTDKNIQYF	TGTGCCAGCAGCTTCGTGGTCACGGACAAAAACATTCAGTACTTC
TRBV6-2/TRBV6-3	few	-	TRBJ2-1	CASSPASGEQFF	TGTGCCAGCAGCCCGGCCTCCGGTGAGCAGTTCTTC
TRBV27	-	TRBD1	TRBJ2-2	CASSSPTGGRTGELFF	TGTGCCAGCAGTTCCCCGACAGGGGGACGCACCGGGGAGCTGTTTTTT
TRBV12-3/TRBV12-4	few	TRBD2	TRBJ2-7	CASSSGLAGEGQYF	TGTGCCAGCAGTTCGGGACTAGCGGGAGAGGGGCAGTACTTC
TRBV7-2	-	-	TRBJ2-1	CASSLVGGPDYNEQFF	TGTGCCAGCAGCTTAGTGGGGGGGCCAGATTACAATGAGCAGTTCTTC